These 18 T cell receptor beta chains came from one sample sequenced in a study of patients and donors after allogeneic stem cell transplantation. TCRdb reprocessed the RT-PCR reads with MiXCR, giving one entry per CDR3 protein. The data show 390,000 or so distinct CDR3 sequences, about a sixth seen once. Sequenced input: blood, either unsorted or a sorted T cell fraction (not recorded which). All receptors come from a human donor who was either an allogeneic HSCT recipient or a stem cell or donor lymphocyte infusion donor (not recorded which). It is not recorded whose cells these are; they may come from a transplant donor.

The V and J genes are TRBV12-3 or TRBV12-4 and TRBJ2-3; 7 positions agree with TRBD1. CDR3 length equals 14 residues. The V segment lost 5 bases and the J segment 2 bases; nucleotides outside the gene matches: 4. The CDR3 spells CASSRTGITDTQYF. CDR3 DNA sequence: TGTGCCAGCAGTCGGACAGGTATCACAGATACGCAGTATTTT.

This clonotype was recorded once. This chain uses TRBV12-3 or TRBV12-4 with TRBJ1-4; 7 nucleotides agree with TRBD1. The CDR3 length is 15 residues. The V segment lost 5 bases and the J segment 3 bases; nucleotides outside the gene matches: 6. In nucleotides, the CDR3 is TGTGCCAGCAGTCCGGCCGGGACAGCTAATGAAAAACTGTTTTTT. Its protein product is CASSPAGTANEKLFF.

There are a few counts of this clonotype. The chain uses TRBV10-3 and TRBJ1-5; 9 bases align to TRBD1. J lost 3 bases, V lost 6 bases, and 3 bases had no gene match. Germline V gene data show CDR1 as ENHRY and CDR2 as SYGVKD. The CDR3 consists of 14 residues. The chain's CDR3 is CAISRDRDNQPQHF. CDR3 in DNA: TGTGCCATCAGCCGGGACAGGGACAATCAGCCCCAGCATTTT.

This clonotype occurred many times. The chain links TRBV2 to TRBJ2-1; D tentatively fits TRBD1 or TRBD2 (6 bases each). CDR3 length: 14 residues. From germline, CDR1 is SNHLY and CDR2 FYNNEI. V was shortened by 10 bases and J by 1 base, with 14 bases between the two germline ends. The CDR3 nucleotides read TGTGCCATTCCCGGAGGGGGGTCCTACAATGAGCAGTTCTTC. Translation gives CAIPGGGSYNEQFF.

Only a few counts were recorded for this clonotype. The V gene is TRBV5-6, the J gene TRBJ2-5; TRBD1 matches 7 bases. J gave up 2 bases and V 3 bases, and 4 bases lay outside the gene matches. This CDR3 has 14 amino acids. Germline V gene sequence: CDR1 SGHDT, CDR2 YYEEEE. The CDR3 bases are TGTGCCAGCAGCTCGGGACAGCCACAAGAGACCCAGTACTTC. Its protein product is CASSSGQPQETQYF.

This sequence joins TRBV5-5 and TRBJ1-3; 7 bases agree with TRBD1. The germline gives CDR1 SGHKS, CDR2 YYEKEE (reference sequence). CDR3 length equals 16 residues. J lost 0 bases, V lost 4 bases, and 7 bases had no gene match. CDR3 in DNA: TGTGCCAGCAGCATCATACAGGGGAGCTCTGGAAACACCATATATTTT. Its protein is CASSIIQGSSGNTIYF.

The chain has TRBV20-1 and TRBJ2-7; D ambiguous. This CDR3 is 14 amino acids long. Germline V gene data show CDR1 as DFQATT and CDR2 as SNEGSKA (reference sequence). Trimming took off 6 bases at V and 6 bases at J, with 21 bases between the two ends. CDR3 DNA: TGCAGTGCACAAAGAGGTGCGGAGTTGGGCGAGCAGTACTTC. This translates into CSAQRGAELGEQYF.

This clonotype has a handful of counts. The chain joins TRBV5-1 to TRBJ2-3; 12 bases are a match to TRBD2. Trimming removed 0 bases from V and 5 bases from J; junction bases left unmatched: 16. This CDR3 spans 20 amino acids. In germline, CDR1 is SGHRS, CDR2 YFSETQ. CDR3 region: CASSLGLGLAGTTRGDTQYF. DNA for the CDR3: TGCGCCAGCAGCTTGGGTCTAGGACTAGCGGGGACAACCCGTGGAGATACGCAGTATTTT.

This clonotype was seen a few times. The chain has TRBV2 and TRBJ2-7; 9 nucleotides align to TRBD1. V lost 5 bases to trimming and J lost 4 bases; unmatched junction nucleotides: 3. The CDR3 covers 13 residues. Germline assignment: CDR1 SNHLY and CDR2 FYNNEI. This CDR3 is CASSRQGDYEQYF. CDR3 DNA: TGTGCCAGCAGTCGACAGGGGGATTACGAGCAGTACTTC.

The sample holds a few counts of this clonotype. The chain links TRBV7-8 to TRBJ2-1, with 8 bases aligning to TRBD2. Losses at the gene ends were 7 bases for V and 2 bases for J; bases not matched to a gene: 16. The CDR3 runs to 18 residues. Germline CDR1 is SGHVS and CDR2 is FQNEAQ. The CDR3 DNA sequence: TGTGCCAGCAAGTTCCGAGCGGGGGCACTTCCAACCTACAATGAGCAGTTCTTC. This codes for CASKFRAGALPTYNEQFF.

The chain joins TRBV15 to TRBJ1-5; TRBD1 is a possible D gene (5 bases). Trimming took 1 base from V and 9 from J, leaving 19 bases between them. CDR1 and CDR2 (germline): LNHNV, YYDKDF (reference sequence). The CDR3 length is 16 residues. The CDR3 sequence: CATSRVSGPGILPQHF. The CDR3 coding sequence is TGTGCCACCAGCAGAGTCTCAGGTCCAGGGATTCTGCCCCAGCATTTT.

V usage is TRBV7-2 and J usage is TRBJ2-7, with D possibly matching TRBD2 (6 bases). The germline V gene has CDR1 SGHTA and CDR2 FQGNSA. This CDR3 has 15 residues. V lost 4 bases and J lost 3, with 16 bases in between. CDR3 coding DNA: TGTGCCAGCAGCTGGCGGACGGGGAGGAACTACGAGCAGTACTTC. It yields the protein CASSWRTGRNYEQYF.

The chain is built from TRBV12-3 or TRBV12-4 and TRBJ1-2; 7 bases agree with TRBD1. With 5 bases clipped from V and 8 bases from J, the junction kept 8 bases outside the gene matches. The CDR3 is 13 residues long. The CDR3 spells CASSRVRGAGYTF. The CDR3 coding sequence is TGTGCCAGCAGTCGGGTCAGGGGGGCGGGCTACACCTTC.

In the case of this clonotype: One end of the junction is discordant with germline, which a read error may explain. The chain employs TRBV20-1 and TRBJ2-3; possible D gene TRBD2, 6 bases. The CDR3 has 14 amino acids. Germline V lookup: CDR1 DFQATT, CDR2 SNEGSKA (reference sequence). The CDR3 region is CSARDLGRTDTQYF. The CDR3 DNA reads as TGCAGTGCAAGAGACTTGGGGAGGACAGATACGCAGTATTTT.

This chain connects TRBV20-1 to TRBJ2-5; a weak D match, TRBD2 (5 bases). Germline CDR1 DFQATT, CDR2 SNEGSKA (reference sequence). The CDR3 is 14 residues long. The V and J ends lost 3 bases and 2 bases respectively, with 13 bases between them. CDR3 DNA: TGCAGTGCTAGGTCTGAGGGCCAACAAGAGACCCAGTACTTC. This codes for CSARSEGQQETQYF.

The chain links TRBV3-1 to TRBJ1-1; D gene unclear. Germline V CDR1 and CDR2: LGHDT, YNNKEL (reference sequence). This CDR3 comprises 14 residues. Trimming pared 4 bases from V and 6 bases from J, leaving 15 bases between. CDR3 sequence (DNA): TGTGCCAGCAGCCTAGAGGCCCGGACGGCTGAAGCTTTCTTT. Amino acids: CASSLEARTAEAFF.

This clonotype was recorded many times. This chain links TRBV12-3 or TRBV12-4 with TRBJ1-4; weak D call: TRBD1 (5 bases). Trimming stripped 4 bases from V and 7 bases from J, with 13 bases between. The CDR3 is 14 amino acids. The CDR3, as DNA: TGTGCCAGCAGTTCGACGGGACGGATTGAAAAACTGTTTTTT. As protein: CASSSTGRIEKLFF.

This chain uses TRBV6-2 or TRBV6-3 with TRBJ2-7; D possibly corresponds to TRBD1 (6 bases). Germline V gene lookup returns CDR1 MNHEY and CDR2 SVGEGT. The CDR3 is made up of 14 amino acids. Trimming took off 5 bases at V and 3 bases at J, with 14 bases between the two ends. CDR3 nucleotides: TGTGCCAGCAGTCGTGGGGACAAAGACTACGAGCAGTACTTC. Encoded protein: CASSRGDKDYEQYF.